This TCR beta chain was sequenced during a study of cytomegalovirus exposure and HLA in healthy donors. Across the whole study: The 95 to 150 validation repertoires and the approximately 700 first-cohort repertoires shared a platform, a later analysis reported.

As regards this clone: What it binds is unknown.

Regarding the study as a whole: Through in vitro validation, a few CMV-associated chains were shown to be specific for CMV antigens. TCR beta chains numbering 150 to 200 were designated cytomegalovirus-associated. High sensitivity and specificity were reportedly achieved when the classifier diagnosed cytomegalovirus status.

TCRdb's table, derived via immunoSEQ multiplex PCR, lists solely in-frame clones and lacks some. The profile covers around 60,000 clones, with 85% to 95% appearing a single time and approximately 6.4% taken by the ten largest. This CDR3 is built from 17 residues. The germline V gene encodes CDR1 SGDLS and CDR2 YYNGEE. J was trimmed by 6 bases and V by 4 bases; bases with no gene match: 13. The chain has TRBV9 and TRBJ2-2, with TRBD1 matching 9 bases. Material: PBMCs. This clonotype was sampled from a woman aged 18 to 35 in good health and CMV-seropositive. The CDR3 DNA is TGTGCCAGCAGCCTCCGCCCCCACGGGGACAGGGCCGGGGAGCTGTTTTTT. Encoded protein: CASSLRPHGDRAGELFF. The full variable domain, with the rest looked up from reference TRBV9 and TRBJ2-2, is DSGVTQTPKHLITATGQRVTLRCSPRSGDLSVYWYQQSLDQGLQFLIQYYNGEERAKGNILERFSAQQFPDLHSELNLSSLELGDSALYFCASSLRPHGDRAGELFFGEGSRLTVL.